The source of this T cell receptor beta chain is a study of cytomegalovirus exposure and HLA in healthy donors. The table lists this clone with a count of one. Its antigen is as yet unknown. This PCR relied on a set of 60 Vbeta primers and 13 Jbeta primers. Data came from immunoSEQ multiplex PCR; TCRdb stores just in-frame clones and leaves some out. The table shows roughly 100,000 clones, with roughly three quarters occurring only once. The study, taken as a whole, reports: V segments that were indistinguishable, TRBV6-2 and TRBV6-3 among them, were omitted from analysis. Later on, analysis showed that most CMV-associated TCR beta chains appeared to be HLA-restricted. There were reportedly fewer N-insertions in an Asian-associated ancestry cluster than the roughly 610-donor mean, in a later analysis. Reports described diagnosis of cytomegalovirus status by the classifier as highly specific and sensitive.

The CDR3 totals 15 residues. V shed 1 base, J shed 6 bases, and the junction held 6 bases outside the gene matches. CDR1 is WNHNN and CDR2 is SYGVQD in the germline V gene (reference sequence). This TCR was recovered from a man between 35 and 55 years old in good health and CMV-seronegative. The sample comprised PBMCs. The chain couples TRBV10-1 to TRBJ2-1; 7 nucleotides match TRBD2. CDR3 DNA: TGCGCCAGCAGTGAGTGGGCGGGAGTGGGCAATGAGCAGTTCTTC. As protein: CASSEWAGVGNEQFF.